There are many counts of the clone carrying this TCR beta chain. V shed 2 bases and J shed 7 bases, with 7 bases lying between them. Germline CDR1 and CDR2: SGDLS and YYNGEE. This CDR3 has 12 amino acids. The record originates from a study of T-cell reconstitution after alpha-beta-depleted transplantation in children. Preparation of the TCRbeta library involved a method that used unique molecular identifiers. TCRdb re-called the PCR reads with MiXCR, one entry per CDR3 protein. The repertoire holds about 340,000 distinct CDR3 sequences, with 10% to 13% as singletons. This receptor was identified in a human donor who donated a stem cell graft to a child with acute lymphoblastic leukemia. The V and J genes are TRBV9 and TRBJ2-1; D not certain. The sequenced sample was PBMCs from the stem cell graft donor, obtained from the stem cell graft. The CDR3 sequence is CASSVIGNEQFF. In DNA, the CDR3 is TGTGCCAGCAGCGTTATCGGAAATGAGCAGTTCTTC. Full variable domain (outside the CDR3, taken from reference TRBV9 and TRBJ2-1): DSGVTQTPKHLITATGQRVTLRCSPRSGDLSVYWYQQSLDQGLQFLIQYYNGEERAKGNILERFSAQQFPDLHSELNLSSLELGDSALYFCASSVIGNEQFFGPGTRLTVL.